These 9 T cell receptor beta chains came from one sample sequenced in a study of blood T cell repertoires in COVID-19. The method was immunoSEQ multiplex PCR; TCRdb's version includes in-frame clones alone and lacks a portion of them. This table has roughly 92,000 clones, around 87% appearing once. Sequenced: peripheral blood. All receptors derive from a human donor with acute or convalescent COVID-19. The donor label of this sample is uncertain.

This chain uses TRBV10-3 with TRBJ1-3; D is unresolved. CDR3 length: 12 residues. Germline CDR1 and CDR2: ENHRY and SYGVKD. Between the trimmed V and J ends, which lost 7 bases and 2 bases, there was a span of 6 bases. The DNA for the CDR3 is TGTGCCATCACTAATCCTGGAAACACCATATATTTT. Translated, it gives CAITNPGNTIYF.

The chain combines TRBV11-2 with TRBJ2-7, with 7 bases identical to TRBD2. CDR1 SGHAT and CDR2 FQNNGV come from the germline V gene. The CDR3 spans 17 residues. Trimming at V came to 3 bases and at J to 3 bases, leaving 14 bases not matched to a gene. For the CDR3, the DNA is TGTGCCAGCAGCTTCGTGAGGACTAGACGGGGGGTCTACGAGCAGTACTTC. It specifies CASSFVRTRRGVYEQYF.

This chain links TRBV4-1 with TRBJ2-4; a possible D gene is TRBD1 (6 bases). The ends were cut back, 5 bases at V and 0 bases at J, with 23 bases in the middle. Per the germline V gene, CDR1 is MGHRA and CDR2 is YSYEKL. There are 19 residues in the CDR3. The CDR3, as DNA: TGCGCCAGCAGCGCAACCCTCGGACAGCGTTTTCTAGCCAAAAACATTCAGTACTTC. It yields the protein CASSATLGQRFLAKNIQYF.

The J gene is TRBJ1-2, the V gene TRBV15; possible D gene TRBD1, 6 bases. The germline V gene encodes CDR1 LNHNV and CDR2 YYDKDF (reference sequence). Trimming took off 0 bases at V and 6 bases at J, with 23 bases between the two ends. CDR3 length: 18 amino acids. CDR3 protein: CATSRDLGGAIFRDGYTF. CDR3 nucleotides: TGTGCCACCAGCAGAGATCTTGGGGGCGCAATCTTTAGGGATGGCTACACCTTC.

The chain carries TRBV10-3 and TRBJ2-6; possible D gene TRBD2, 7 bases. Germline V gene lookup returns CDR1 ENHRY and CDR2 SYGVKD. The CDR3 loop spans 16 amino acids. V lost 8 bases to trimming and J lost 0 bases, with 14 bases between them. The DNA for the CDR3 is TGTGCCATCGGGAGGGGGGGAAACTCTGGGGCCAACGTCCTGACTTTC. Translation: CAIGRGGNSGANVLTF.

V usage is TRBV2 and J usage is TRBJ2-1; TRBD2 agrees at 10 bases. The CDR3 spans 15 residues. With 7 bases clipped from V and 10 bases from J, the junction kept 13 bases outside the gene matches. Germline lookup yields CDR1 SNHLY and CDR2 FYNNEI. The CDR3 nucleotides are TGTGCCAGCATACCCCAGCGGGGGGGCCTCGGGGAGCAGTTCTTC. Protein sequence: CASIPQRGGLGEQFF.

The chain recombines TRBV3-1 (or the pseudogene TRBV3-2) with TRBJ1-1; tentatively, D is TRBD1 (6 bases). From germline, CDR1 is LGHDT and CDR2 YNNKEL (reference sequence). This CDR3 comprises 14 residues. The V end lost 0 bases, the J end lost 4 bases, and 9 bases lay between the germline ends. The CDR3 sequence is CASSQDRGSTEAFF. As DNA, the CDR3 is TGTGCCAGCAGCCAAGATAGGGGGTCCACTGAAGCTTTCTTT.

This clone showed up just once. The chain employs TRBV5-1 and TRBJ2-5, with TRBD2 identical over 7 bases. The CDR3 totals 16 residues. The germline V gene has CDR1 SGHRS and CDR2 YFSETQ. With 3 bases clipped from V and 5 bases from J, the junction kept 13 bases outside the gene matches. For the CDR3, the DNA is TGCGCCAGCAGCTCGGGTGGGGCGGGGGTCTTGGAGACCCAGTACTTC. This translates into CASSSGGAGVLETQYF. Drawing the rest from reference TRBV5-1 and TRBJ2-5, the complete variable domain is KAGVTQTPRYLIKTRGQQVTLSCSPISGHRSVSWYQQTPGQGLQFLFEYFSETQRNKGNFPGRFSGRQFSNSRSEMNVSTLELGDSALYLCASSSGGAGVLETQYFGPGTRLLVL.

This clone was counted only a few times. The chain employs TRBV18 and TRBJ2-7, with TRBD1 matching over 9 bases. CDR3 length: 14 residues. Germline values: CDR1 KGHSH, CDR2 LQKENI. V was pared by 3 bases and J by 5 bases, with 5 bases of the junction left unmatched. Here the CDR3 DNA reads TGTGCCAGCTCACCCCGGGACAGGGTCGACGAGCAGTACTTC. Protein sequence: CASSPRDRVDEQYF.